These 15 T cell receptor beta chains share one sample of origin, sequenced in a study of circulating CD8 cells and anti-PD-1 response in melanoma. Live CD3+CD8+TCRalphabeta+ cells were sorted into four subsets by PD-1 and/or TIGIT. Each library started from roughly 15 ng of total RNA using the QIAseq Immune Repertoire TCR panel. TCRdb reanalysed the reads using MiXCR and keeps one entry per CDR3 protein. Of over 350 distinct CDR3 sequences listed, over 9.5% were seen once; the top ten hold 58%. The material was CD8+ T cells from PBMCs, obtained at baseline or after one month of anti-PD-1 therapy (not recorded which). The receptors derive from a human donor with melanoma.

This clonotype was observed a handful of times. This chain joins TRBV20-1 and TRBJ2-3; 7 bases fit TRBD2. Per germline, CDR1 DFQATT and CDR2 SNEGSKA (reference sequence). Unmatched junction bases numbered 5, after V lost 3 bases and J lost 2 bases. The CDR3 length is 14 residues. CDR3 in amino acids: CSASPRENTDTQYF. The CDR3 coding sequence is TGCAGTGCTAGTCCGCGGGAGAACACAGATACGCAGTATTTT.

By share, this clonotype counts as large. The chain links TRBV28 to TRBJ2-1; D not certain. The germline CDR1 and CDR2 sequences are MDHEN and SYDVKM. CDR3 size: 10 residues. Trimming pared 3 bases from V and 10 bases from J, leaving 4 bases between. This chain's CDR3 is CASSFREQFF. The CDR3 DNA is TGTGCCAGCAGTTTCCGGGAGCAGTTCTTC.

The CDR3 spells CSARREHRAAGLYQPQHF. The CDR3 nucleotides read TGCAGTGCTAGAAGGGAACACCGAGCGGCCGGCCTCTATCAGCCCCAGCATTTT. The chain employs TRBV20-1 and TRBJ1-5; no clear D. Germline V CDR1 and CDR2: DFQATT, SNEGSKA (reference sequence). Trimming stripped 2 bases from V and 5 bases from J, with 25 bases between. The CDR3 is 18 residues long.

In this sample, this clonotype is medium-sized (0.01 to 0.1%). The rearrangement links TRBV29-1 to TRBJ2-7; TRBD2 matches 7 bases. The V gene end was trimmed by 7 bases and the J gene end by 0 bases; junction bases not matched to a gene: 9. The CDR3 contains 14 residues. CDR1 and CDR2 from the germline V gene are SQVTM and ANQGSEA. Here the CDR3 reads CSATDGGSSYEQYF. The CDR3 DNA sequence: TGCAGCGCCACTGACGGCGGGAGCTCCTACGAGCAGTACTTC.

This clonotype is large (0.1 to 1%) by share. The CDR3, as DNA: TGCGCCAGCAGCCAAGGACAGGGGAAATCCTACGAGCAGTACTTC. This sequence encodes CASSQGQGKSYEQYF. The chain uses TRBV4-1 and TRBJ2-7; 8 nucleotides line up with TRBD1. Germline V gene lookup returns CDR1 MGHRA and CDR2 YSYEKL. V gave up 1 base and J gave up 1 base; unmatched junction bases: 3. The CDR3 spans 15 residues.

By proportion, this clonotype is medium-sized. The rearrangement uses TRBV10-3 and TRBJ1-2, with D unresolved. CDR3 size: 14 residues. CDR1 is ENHRY and CDR2 is SYGVKD in the germline V gene. V was pared by 4 bases and J by 4 bases, with 13 bases between. The CDR3 DNA follows: TGTGCCATCAGTGGGGCAAGTGGACGCTATGGCTACACCTTC. This translates into CAISGASGRYGYTF.

This clonotype rates as large (0.1 to 1%). CDR3 in DNA: TGTGCCAGCAGCCCGGCCAAGACGTATGGCTACACCTTC. Translating it yields CASSPAKTYGYTF. The chain has TRBV27 and TRBJ1-2, with unresolved D. CDR3 size: 13 residues. CDR1 is MNHEY and CDR2 is SMNVEV in the germline V gene (reference sequence). Trimming removed 6 bases from V and 5 bases from J, with 13 bases in between.

By share, this clonotype counts as large. The rearrangement links TRBV5-5 to TRBJ1-1, with 9 bases that match TRBD1. V shed 0 bases, J shed 7 bases, and the junction held 4 bases outside the gene matches. CDR3 length equals 14 residues. CDR1 and CDR2 from the germline V gene are SGHKS and YYEKEE (reference sequence). The DNA of the CDR3 is TGTGCCAGCAGCTTGGGACAGGGGGGCCTTGAAGCTTTCTTT. Protein product: CASSLGQGGLEAFF.

Relative to its sample, this clonotype is medium-sized. The chain links TRBV7-9 to TRBJ2-7; D is tentatively TRBD1 or TRBD2 (5 bases each). In germline, CDR1 is SEHNR, CDR2 FQNEAQ (reference sequence). This CDR3 is 16 amino acids long. The V gene lost 2 bases and the J gene lost 6 bases, with 20 bases spanning the gap. In nucleotides, the CDR3 is TGTGCCAGCAGCTTACTTCGGGGCAGGTCAGCCTGCGAGCAGTACTTC. Translating it yields CASSLLRGRSACEQYF. Combining the CDR3 with reference TRBV7-9 and TRBJ2-7 gives the whole variable domain DTGVSQNPRHKITKRGQNVTFRCDPISEHNRLYWYRQTLGQGPEFLTYFQNEAQLEKSRLLSDRFSAERPKGSFSTLEIQRTEQGDSAMYLCASSLLRGRSACEQYFGPGTRLTVT.

By sample share, this clonotype is medium-sized. J is TRBJ2-1 and V is TRBV6-2 or TRBV6-3; D is possibly TRBD2 (5 bases). Trimming removed 2 bases at V and 4 bases at J, with 9 bases between. The CDR3 contains 14 residues. Germline V gene sequence: CDR1 MNHEY, CDR2 SVGEGT. The CDR3 loop is CASSYAGPYNEQFF. The CDR3 DNA reads as TGTGCCAGCAGTTACGCGGGTCCATACAATGAGCAGTTCTTC.

By sample share, this clonotype is medium-sized. The chain links TRBV28 to TRBJ2-1; the match to TRBD2 covers 11 bases. CDR1 and CDR2 (germline): MDHEN, SYDVKM. Unmatched junction bases numbered 1, after V lost 3 bases and J lost 3 bases. This CDR3 has 15 residues. The CDR3 protein is CASSFLAGGYNEQFF. The CDR3 nucleotides read TGTGCCAGCAGTTTTCTAGCGGGAGGCTACAATGAGCAGTTCTTC.

Sample share makes this clonotype large. This chain uses TRBV28 with TRBJ2-3, with 8 nucleotides matching TRBD1. The CDR3 is 15 amino acids. J was trimmed by 4 bases and V by 8 bases; bases with no gene match: 11. The V gene's germline CDR1 is MDHEN and CDR2 SYDVKM. The CDR3 here is CASSPDRVLADTQYF. The CDR3 nucleotides are TGTGCCAGCTCCCCGGACAGGGTTCTCGCAGATACGCAGTATTTT.

By proportion, this clonotype is large. This rearrangement joins TRBV20-1 to TRBJ2-1; 7 bases fit TRBD2. This CDR3 spans 16 amino acids. V lost 0 bases, J lost 2 bases, and 7 bases stayed unmatched. The germline CDR1 and CDR2 sequences are DFQATT and SNEGSKA (reference sequence). The CDR3 loop reads CSARDLDGGTYNEQFF. CDR3 sequence (DNA): TGCAGTGCTAGAGATCTCGACGGGGGGACCTACAATGAGCAGTTCTTC.

About this clonotype: Since no conserved phenylalanine or tryptophan closes the CDR3, a read error is the likely cause. The chain joins TRBV28 to TRBJ2-7; 9 bases fit TRBD1. This CDR3 comprises 15 residues. CDR1 MDHEN and CDR2 SYDVKM come from the germline V gene. V lost 7 bases and J lost 2; bases outside the gene matches: 9. CDR3 sequence (DNA): TGTGCCAGCACCCTCGACAGGGGGGCTGCCTACGAGCAGTACCTC. It yields the protein CASTLDRGAAYEQYL.

By share of the sample, this clonotype is medium-sized. CDR3 nucleotide sequence: TGTGCCAGCTCACCACCGGGAGGGATGAACTATGGCTACACCTTC. It is translated as CASSPPGGMNYGYTF. The chain joins TRBV18 to TRBJ1-2; D uncertain. The germline V and J ends were trimmed by 0 bases and 2 bases, with 10 bases remaining between them. Germline V gene lookup returns CDR1 KGHSH and CDR2 LQKENI. The length of the CDR3 is 15 residues. Looking up the rest from reference TRBV18 and TRBJ1-2 gives the full variable domain: NAGVMQNPRHLVRRRGQEARLRCSPMKGHSHVYWYRQLPEEGLKFMVYLQKENIIDESGMPKERFSAEFPKEGPSILRIQQVVRGDSAAYFCASSPPGGMNYGYTFGSGTRLTVV.